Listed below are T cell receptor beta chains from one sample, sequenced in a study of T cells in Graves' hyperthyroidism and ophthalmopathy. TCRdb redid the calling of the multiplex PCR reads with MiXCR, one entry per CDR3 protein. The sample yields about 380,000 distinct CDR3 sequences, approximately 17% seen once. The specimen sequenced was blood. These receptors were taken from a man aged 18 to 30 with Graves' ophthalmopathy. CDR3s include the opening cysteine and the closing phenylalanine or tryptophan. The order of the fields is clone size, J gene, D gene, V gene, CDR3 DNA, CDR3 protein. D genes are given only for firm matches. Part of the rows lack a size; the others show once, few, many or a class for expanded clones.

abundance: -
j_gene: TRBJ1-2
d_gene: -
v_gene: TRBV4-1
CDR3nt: TGCGCCAGCAGCCAAGATGCCCGGGACTATGGCTACACCTTC
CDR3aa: CASSQDARDYGYTF

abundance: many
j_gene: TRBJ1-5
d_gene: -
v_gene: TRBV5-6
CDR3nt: TGTGCCAGCAGCTTTGGGCGACTCCTTAGCAATCAGCCCCAGCATTTT
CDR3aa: CASSFGRLLSNQPQHF

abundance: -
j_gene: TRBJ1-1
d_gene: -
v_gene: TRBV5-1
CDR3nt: TGCGCCAGCAGCTTGGGGTCCCGCCGGACTGAAGCTTTCTTT
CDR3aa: CASSLGSRRTEAFF

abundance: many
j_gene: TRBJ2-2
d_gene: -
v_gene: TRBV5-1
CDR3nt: TGCGCCAGCAGCTTGACAGGCCCCGGGGAGCTGTTTTTT
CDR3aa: CASSLTGPGELFF

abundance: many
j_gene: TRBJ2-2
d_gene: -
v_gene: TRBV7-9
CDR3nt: TGTGCCAGCAGCACGGAGCCAGGGGCGAACACCGGGGAGCTGTTTTTT
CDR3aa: CASSTEPGANTGELFF

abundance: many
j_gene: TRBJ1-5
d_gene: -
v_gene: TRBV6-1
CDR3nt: TGTGCCCACTCGACCCTTGATAGCAATCAGCCCCAGCATTTT
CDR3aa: CAHSTLDSNQPQHF

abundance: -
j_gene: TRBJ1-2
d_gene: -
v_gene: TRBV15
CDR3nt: TGTGCCACCATGACGCCAGCTAACTATGGCTACACCTTC
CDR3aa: CATMTPANYGYTF

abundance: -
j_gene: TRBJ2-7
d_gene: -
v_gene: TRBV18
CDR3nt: TGTGCCAGCTCCCCCACCGGACAGCCCTACGAGCAGTACTTC
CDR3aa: CASSPTGQPYEQYF

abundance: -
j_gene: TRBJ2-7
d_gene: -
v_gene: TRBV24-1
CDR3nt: TGTGCCACCAGTGACTCGGGACGGGACGAGCAGTACTTC
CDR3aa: CATSDSGRDEQYF

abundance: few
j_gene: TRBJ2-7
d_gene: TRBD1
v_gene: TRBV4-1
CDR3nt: TGCGCCAGCAGCGTAGTGGACAGGTCCTACGAGCAGTACTTC
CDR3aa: CASSVVDRSYEQYF

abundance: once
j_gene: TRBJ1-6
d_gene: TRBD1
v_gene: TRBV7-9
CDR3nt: TGTGCCAGCAGTTTGCTGGGACAGTTTTCCTCCTATAATTCACCCCTCCACTTT
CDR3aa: CASSLLGQFSSYNSPLHF

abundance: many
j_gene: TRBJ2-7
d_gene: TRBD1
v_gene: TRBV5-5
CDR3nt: TGTGCCAGCATCGACAGGGTAAGGGACGAGCAGTACTTC
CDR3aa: CASIDRVRDEQYF

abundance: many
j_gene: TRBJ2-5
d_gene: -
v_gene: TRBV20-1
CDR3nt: TGCAGTGCTAGAGTAGGGGGAGGGTACCAAGAGACCCAGTACTTC
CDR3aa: CSARVGGGYQETQYF

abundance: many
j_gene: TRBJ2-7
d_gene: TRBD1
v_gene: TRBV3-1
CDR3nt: TGTGCCAGCAGCCAAGCCCTTGGACAGGGATGGAGCGAGCAGTACTTC
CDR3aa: CASSQALGQGWSEQYF

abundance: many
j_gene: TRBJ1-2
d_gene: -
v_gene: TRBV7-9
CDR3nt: TGTGCCAGCAGCTTAGGTACAGGGACCAACTATGGCTACACCTTC
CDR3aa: CASSLGTGTNYGYTF

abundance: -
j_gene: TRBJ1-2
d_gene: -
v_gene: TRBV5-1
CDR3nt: TGCGCCAGCAGCTTGTCCAGGGAAAGGGTCTATGGCTACACCTTC
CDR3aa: CASSLSRERVYGYTF

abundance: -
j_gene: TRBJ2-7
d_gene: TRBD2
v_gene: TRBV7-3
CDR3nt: TGTGCCAGCAGCGAAACCGGGACTAGCGGGGACTACGAGCAGTACTTC
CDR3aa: CASSETGTSGDYEQYF

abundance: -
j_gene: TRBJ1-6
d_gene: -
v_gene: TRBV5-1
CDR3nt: TGCGCCAGCAGTCCGACGGGGACTTCAGGTTCACCCCTCCACTTT
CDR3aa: CASSPTGTSGSPLHF

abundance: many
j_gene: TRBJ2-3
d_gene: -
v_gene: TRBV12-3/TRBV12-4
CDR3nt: TGTGCCAGCAGTTGGTATAGAGGACCCGCAGATACGCAGTATTTT
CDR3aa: CASSWYRGPADTQYF

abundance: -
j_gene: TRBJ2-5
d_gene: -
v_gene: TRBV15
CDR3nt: TGTGCCACCAGCAGAGAACCCCATAGCGTCGGGGGAGAGACCCAGTACTTC
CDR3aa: CATSREPHSVGGETQYF

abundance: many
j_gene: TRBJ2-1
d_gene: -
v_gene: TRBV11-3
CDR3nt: TGTGCCAGCAGCTCTGACAGGAATGAGCAGTTCTTC
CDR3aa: CASSSDRNEQFF

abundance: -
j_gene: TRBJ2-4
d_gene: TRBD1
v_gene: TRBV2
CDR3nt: TGTGCCAGCAGCGCCCACCGGGACAGGGCGGCCAAAAACATTCAGTACTTC
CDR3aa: CASSAHRDRAAKNIQYF

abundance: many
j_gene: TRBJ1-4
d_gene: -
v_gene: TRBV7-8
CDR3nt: TGTGCCAGCAGCCTAAACACTGCAACTAATGAAAAACTGTTTTTT
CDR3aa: CASSLNTATNEKLFF

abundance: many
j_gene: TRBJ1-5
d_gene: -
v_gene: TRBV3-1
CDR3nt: TGTGCCAGCAGCCAAAACAGTGGTAATCAGCCCCAGCATTTT
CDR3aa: CASSQNSGNQPQHF

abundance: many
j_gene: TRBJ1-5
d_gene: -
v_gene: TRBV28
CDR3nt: TGTGCCAGCAACCAGGGCCATAGCAATCAGCCCCAGCATTTT
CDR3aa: CASNQGHSNQPQHF

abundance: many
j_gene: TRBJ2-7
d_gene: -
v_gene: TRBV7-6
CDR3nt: TGTGCCAGCAGCTTAGGGGACACCGCCTACGAGCAGTACTTC
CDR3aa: CASSLGDTAYEQYF

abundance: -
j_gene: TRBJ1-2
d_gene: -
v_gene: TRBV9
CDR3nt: TGTGCCAGCAGCGTAGACATAAGGGAGGGCTACACCTTC
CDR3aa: CASSVDIREGYTF

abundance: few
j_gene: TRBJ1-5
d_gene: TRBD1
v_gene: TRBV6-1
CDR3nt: TGTGCCAGCTGGTCAGGGGGCCATCAGCCCCAGCATTTT
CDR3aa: CASWSGGHQPQHF

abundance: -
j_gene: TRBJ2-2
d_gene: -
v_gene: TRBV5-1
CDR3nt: TGCGCCAGCAGCTTGGATGGAGGGGAGCTGTTTTTT
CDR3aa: CASSLDGGELFF

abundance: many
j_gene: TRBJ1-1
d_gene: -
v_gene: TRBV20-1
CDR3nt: TGCAGTGCTAGATGGGGCATGAACACTGAAGCTTTCTTT
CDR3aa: CSARWGMNTEAFF